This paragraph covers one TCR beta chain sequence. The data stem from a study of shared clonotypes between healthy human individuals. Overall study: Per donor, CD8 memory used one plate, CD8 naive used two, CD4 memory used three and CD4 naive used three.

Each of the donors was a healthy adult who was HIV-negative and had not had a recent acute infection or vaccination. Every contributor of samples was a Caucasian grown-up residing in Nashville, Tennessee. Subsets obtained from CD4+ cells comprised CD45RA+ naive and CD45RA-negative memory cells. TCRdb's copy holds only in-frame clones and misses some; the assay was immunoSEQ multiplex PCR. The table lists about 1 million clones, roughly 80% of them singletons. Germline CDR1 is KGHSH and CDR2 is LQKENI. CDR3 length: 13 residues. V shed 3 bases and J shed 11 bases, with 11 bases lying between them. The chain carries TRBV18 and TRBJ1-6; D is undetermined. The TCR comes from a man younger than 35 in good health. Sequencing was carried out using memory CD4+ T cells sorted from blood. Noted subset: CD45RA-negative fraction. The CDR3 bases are TGTGCCAGCTCACCCGACGAGATGGCACCCCTCCACTTT. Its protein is CASSPDEMAPLHF. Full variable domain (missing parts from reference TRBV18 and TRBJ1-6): NAGVMQNPRHLVRRRGQEARLRCSPMKGHSHVYWYRQLPEEGLKFMVYLQKENIIDESGMPKERFSAEFPKEGPSILRIQQVVRGDSAAYFCASSPDEMAPLHFGNGTRLTVT.